A selection of T cell receptor beta chains follows, all from one sample in a study of radiation and T cells in renal cell carcinoma. The repertoire was sequenced with immunoSEQ multiplex PCR; TCRdb's copy has only in-frame clones and lacks some. Of 7,500 to 10,000 clones listed, approximately 69% are singletons. The sequences come from tumor tissue, collected from a patient whose treatment was nephrectomy without radiotherapy. The receptors stem from a man aged 55 to 70 with renal cell carcinoma. Both conserved end residues are part of each CDR3. D genes are given only for firm matches. For some rows the clone size is stated as once, few or many, or as a class when expanded; others skip it.

v_gene,abundance,j_gene,d_gene,CDR3aa,CDR3nt
TRBV19,few,TRBJ1-3,-,CASSMYTGSGNTIYF,TGTGCCAGTAGTATGTACACAGGCTCTGGAAACACCATATATTTT
TRBV5-4,-,TRBJ2-7,TRBD1,CASSLPGQGAYEQYF,TGTGCCAGCAGTTTGCCGGGACAGGGGGCCTACGAGCAGTACTTC
TRBV29-1,-,TRBJ1-2,TRBD1,CSVGPGTGGADYGYTF,TGCAGCGTCGGTCCCGGGACAGGGGGCGCAGACTATGGCTACACCTTC
TRBV18,-,TRBJ2-7,TRBD2,CASSPTASGRSYEQYF,TGTGCCAGCTCACCAACCGCTAGCGGGAGGTCTTACGAGCAGTACTTC
TRBV30,-,TRBJ1-4,-,CAWSVRWTVNEKLFF,TGTGCCTGGAGTGTGAGGTGGACGGTGAATGAAAAACTGTTTTTT
TRBV19,-,TRBJ2-1,TRBD2,CASSIDHLAGVTFF,TGTGCCAGTAGTATAGATCACTTAGCGGGAGTGACGTTCTTC
TRBV4-2,-,TRBJ2-7,-,CASSQGQGTPSYEQYF,TGTGCCAGCAGCCAAGGGCAGGGGACTCCCTCCTACGAGCAGTACTTC
TRBV30,-,TRBJ2-4,-,CAWSVGGANIQYF,TGTGCCTGGAGTGTGGGGGGGGCAAACATTCAGTACTTC
TRBV5-1,few,TRBJ1-3,-,CASSSDPGITIYF,TGCGCCAGCAGCTCCGATCCAGGGATCACCATATATTTT
TRBV21-1,-,TRBJ2-7,-,CASSKLQGGTYEQYF,TGTGCCAGCAGCAAACTTCAGGGGGGAACCTACGAGCAGTACTTC
TRBV23-1,few,TRBJ2-7,-,CASSPRTDLGHEQYF,TGCGCCAGCAGTCCACGAACGGATCTAGGGCACGAGCAGTACTTC
TRBV7-8,-,TRBJ2-1,TRBD1,CASSPGTGKYNEQFF,TGTGCCAGCAGCCCAGGGACAGGGAAATACAATGAGCAGTTCTTC
TRBV4-1,-,TRBJ1-2,TRBD1,CASSHQFSGTGGGGYTF,TGCGCCAGCAGCCACCAATTCTCCGGGACAGGGGGCGGTGGCTACACCTTC
TRBV2,-,TRBJ2-3,TRBD2,CASSGGRTDTQYF,TGTGCCAGCAGTGGCGGGAGAACAGATACGCAGTATTTT
TRBV5-1,-,TRBJ2-1,TRBD2,CASSLAMGGSIYNEQFF,TGCGCCAGCAGCTTGGCCATGGGCGGGAGTATCTACAATGAGCAGTTCTTC
TRBV19,few,TRBJ1-5,-,CASSVGNQPQHF,TGTGCCAGTAGTGTAGGCAATCAGCCCCAGCATTTT
TRBV7-8,-,TRBJ2-1,TRBD2,CASSSSRTSGSYNEQFF,TGTGCCAGCAGCTCCAGCCGGACTAGCGGGAGCTACAATGAGCAGTTCTTC
TRBV19,-,TRBJ2-5,-,CASSILGQETQYF,TGTGCCAGTAGTATTTTAGGGCAAGAGACCCAGTACTTC
TRBV19,-,TRBJ1-2,TRBD1,CASGQAPLYGYTF,TGTGCCAGTGGACAGGCCCCCCTCTATGGCTACACCTTC
TRBV27,-,TRBJ1-1,-,CASSPDASYTEAFF,TGTGCCAGCAGCCCGGACGCCTCTTACACTGAAGCTTTCTTT
TRBV4-1,-,TRBJ2-1,-,CASSQGRGVDEQFF,TGCGCCAGCAGCCAAGGCAGAGGGGTCGATGAGCAGTTCTTC
TRBV18,-,TRBJ2-2,-,CASSPPGELFF,TGTGCCAGCTCACCACCCGGGGAGCTGTTTTTT
TRBV4-1,once,TRBJ1-4,TRBD1,CASSHGQGNEKLFF,TGCGCCAGCAGCCACGGACAGGGAAATGAAAAACTGTTTTTT
TRBV28,few,TRBJ2-7,-,CASSLAGASSYEQYF,TGTGCCAGCAGTTTAGCGGGGGCGAGCTCCTACGAGCAGTACTTC
TRBV7-9,-,TRBJ2-7,-,CASSLVGSSGEQYF,TGTGCCAGCAGCTTAGTCGGCTCCTCCGGGGAGCAGTACTTC
TRBV30,-,TRBJ1-3,-,CAWSLTGSGNTIYF,TGTGCCTGGAGTTTGACAGGTTCTGGAAACACCATATATTTT
TRBV16,once,TRBJ2-3,-,CASSQSGVRTDTQYF,TGTGCCAGCAGCCAATCGGGAGTTCGCACAGATACGCAGTATTTT
TRBV7-2,-,TRBJ1-5,TRBD1,CASSLGGTGMEPQHF,TGTGCCAGCAGCTTGGGCGGGACAGGGATGGAGCCCCAGCATTTT
TRBV6-5,-,TRBJ2-2,-,CASSYNTGELFF,TGTGCCAGCAGTTACAACACCGGGGAGCTGTTTTTT
TRBV11-1,-,TRBJ2-3,TRBD2,CASSPRAVAGAWDTQYF,TGTGCCAGCAGCCCTCGTGCGGTAGCGGGAGCCTGGGATACGCAGTATTTT
TRBV28,-,TRBJ2-2,-,CASSLAGNTGELFF,TGTGCCAGCAGTTTAGCCGGGAACACCGGGGAGCTGTTTTTT
TRBV28,once,TRBJ1-2,-,CASSLRAGGNYGYTF,TGTGCCAGCAGTTTGAGGGCAGGCGGAAACTATGGCTACACCTTC
TRBV6-1,-,TRBJ1-2,-,CATIRQTYYGYTF,TGTGCCACCATCCGACAGACCTACTATGGCTACACCTTC
TRBV18,-,TRBJ2-7,-,CASSPGRTASVREQYF,TGTGCCAGCTCACCCGGACGGACGGCCTCGGTTCGCGAGCAGTACTTC
TRBV9,-,TRBJ2-3,TRBD2,CASSTRISGSTDTQYF,TGTGCCAGCAGCACGCGAATTAGCGGGAGCACAGATACGCAGTATTTT
TRBV13,-,TRBJ1-3,-,CASRLRTDGNTIYF,TGTGCCAGCAGATTACGGACGGACGGAAACACCATATATTTT
TRBV10-2,few,TRBJ2-2,-,CASRTATTGELFF,TGCGCCAGCAGGACGGCGACCACCGGGGAGCTGTTTTTT
TRBV7-2,medium-sized,TRBJ2-2,-,CASSLAPQRPGELFF,TGTGCCAGCAGCTTAGCCCCCCAGCGTCCCGGGGAGCTGTTTTTT
TRBV2,-,TRBJ1-3,-,CASSPDVVSGNTIYF,TGTGCCAGCAGTCCCGACGTCGTCTCTGGAAACACCATATATTTT
TRBV9,-,TRBJ2-2,-,CASSSRGSGNTGELFF,TGTGCCAGCAGCTCTCGGGGGAGCGGTAACACCGGGGAGCTGTTTTTT
TRBV7-9,-,TRBJ2-5,-,CASSLVPRQETQYF,TGTGCCAGCAGCTTAGTTCCTAGACAAGAGACCCAGTACTTC
TRBV27,-,TRBJ2-1,-,CASSLQGPRLREQFF,TGTGCCAGCAGTTTACAGGGACCGCGGCTCCGGGAGCAGTTCTTC
TRBV7-7,-,TRBJ2-5,TRBD1,CASSEPGTGGETQYF,TGTGCCAGCAGCGAGCCCGGGACAGGGGGAGAGACCCAGTACTTC
TRBV4-2,-,TRBJ2-5,-,CASSLEEPRSYQETQYF,TGTGCCAGCAGCTTGGAGGAGCCTAGAAGCTACCAAGAGACCCAGTACTTC
TRBV5-5,-,TRBJ2-7,-,CASSLTQGGSYEQYF,TGTGCCAGCAGCTTGACGCAGGGGGGGTCTTACGAGCAGTACTTC
TRBV23-1,-,TRBJ2-3,-,CASSRSASREIYTQYF,TGCGCCAGCAGTCGGTCGGCGAGCCGGGAGATCTATACGCAGTATTTT
TRBV14,-,TRBJ1-1,-,CASSQRHSLNTEAFF,TGTGCCAGCAGCCAAAGGCACAGTCTGAACACTGAAGCTTTCTTT
TRBV29-1,medium-sized,TRBJ2-7,TRBD2,CSVTRREAGEQYF,TGCAGCGTGACTAGGCGGGAGGCAGGCGAGCAGTACTTC
TRBV7-9,few,TRBJ2-3,TRBD2,CASSLTLAGGDTQYF,TGTGCCAGCAGCTTAACCCTAGCGGGAGGAGATACGCAGTATTTT
TRBV6-6,once,TRBJ2-4,-,CASSPYWGRAKNIQYF,TGTGCCAGCAGTCCCTATTGGGGACGTGCCAAAAACATTCAGTACTTC
TRBV7-9,few,TRBJ2-7,-,CASSLEQRSEQYF,TGTGCCAGCAGCTTGGAGCAGAGGAGCGAGCAGTACTTC
TRBV2,-,TRBJ1-4,-,CASGWGATNEKLFF,TGTGCCAGCGGTTGGGGGGCAACTAATGAAAAACTGTTTTTT
TRBV14,-,TRBJ2-5,TRBD2,CASSHKGLGQETQYF,TGTGCCAGCAGCCATAAGGGACTAGGTCAAGAGACCCAGTACTTC
TRBV28,hyperexpanded,TRBJ1-2,TRBD1,CASSLSGGGADGYTF,TGTGCCAGCAGCCTCTCGGGAGGGGGCGCTGATGGCTACACCTTC
TRBV2,-,TRBJ1-2,-,CASRGDGYGYTF,TGTGCCAGCAGGGGGGACGGCTATGGCTACACCTTC
TRBV14,once,TRBJ1-6,-,CASSQVHPGFGSPLHF,TGTGCCAGCAGCCAAGTGCATCCAGGGTTTGGTTCACCCCTCCACTTT